This passage covers 30 T cell receptor beta chains from one sample sequenced in a study of blood T cell repertoires in COVID-19. Libraries were prepared by immunoSEQ multiplex PCR; TCRdb keeps only in-frame clonotypes and omits some of them. There are tens of thousands of clones in the sample; 90% occur only once, and roughly 1.2% lies in the top ten. Sequencing was performed on peripheral blood. These receptors came from a man aged 55 to 70 with acute or convalescent COVID-19.

The chain joins TRBV29-1 to TRBJ2-4; the D gene is possibly TRBD1 (7 bases). Trimming removed 6 bases from V and 0 bases from J, with 18 bases in between. Germline V gene data show CDR1 as SQVTM and CDR2 as ANQGSEA. The CDR3 extends over 16 amino acids. CDR3 coding DNA: TGCAGCGTCAGGGGGGCGGTATTCCTAGCCAAAAACATTCAGTACTTC. Translation gives CSVRGAVFLAKNIQYF.

V is TRBV21-1 and J is TRBJ1-6. TRBV21-1 is described as a pseudogene. CDR3 length: 15 amino acids. CDR3 sequence reads: CASSKDQRRRAPLHF. CDR3 bases: TGTGCCAGCAGCAAAGACCAGAGAAGACGGGCACCCCTCCACTTT.

This chain connects TRBV20-1 to TRBJ1-6; D uncertain. The CDR3 runs to 13 residues. Germline loops: CDR1 DFQATT, CDR2 SNEGSKA (reference sequence). The V end lost 3 bases, the J end lost 4 bases, and 7 bases lay between the germline ends. The CDR3 reads CSASEQYNSPLHF. The CDR3 DNA follows: TGCAGTGCTAGTGAACAGTATAATTCACCCCTCCACTTT.

The chain employs TRBV11-3 and TRBJ2-2; 10 bases align to TRBD1. The V gene end was trimmed by 3 bases and the J gene end by 0 bases; junction bases not matched to a gene: 7. CDR1 SGHNT and CDR2 YENEEA come from the germline V gene. There are 18 residues in the CDR3. The CDR3 DNA sequence: TGTGCCAGCAGCTTGGGATTGGGACAGGGGTCGAACACCGGGGAGCTGTTTTTT. Its protein product is CASSLGLGQGSNTGELFF.

The rearrangement uses TRBV5-8 and TRBJ1-5; D call uncertain. Trimming took 1 base from V and 0 from J, leaving 11 bases between them. Germline CDR1 SGHTS, CDR2 YDEGEE. The CDR3 sequence is 16 residues long. The CDR3 sequence: CASSLRGIFSNQPQHF. CDR3 in DNA: TGTGCCAGCAGCTTGCGAGGGATCTTTAGCAATCAGCCCCAGCATTTT.

The CDR3 sequence: CASSTGERGGYTF. The CDR3 DNA follows: TGTGCCAGCAGTACGGGAGAGAGGGGTGGCTACACCTTC. The chain couples TRBV7-9 to TRBJ1-2; tentatively, D is TRBD1 (5 bases). Trimming stripped 6 bases from V and 7 bases from J, with 15 bases between. The CDR3 has 13 residues. The V gene's germline CDR1 is SEHNR and CDR2 FQNEAQ (reference sequence).

This chain links TRBV6-1 with TRBJ1-5; the D is unclear. CDR1 and CDR2 (germline): MNHNS, SASEGT. The CDR3 runs to 13 residues. Trimming took off 3 bases at V and 2 bases at J, with 5 bases between the two ends. DNA for the CDR3: TGTGCCAGCAGTGACAGGCGCAATCAGCCCCAGCATTTT. Translation: CASSDRRNQPQHF.

In this sample, this clone turned up once. V usage is TRBV5-1 and J usage is TRBJ2-7; the D gene is possibly TRBD2 (7 bases). CDR1 is SGHRS and CDR2 is YFSETQ in the germline V gene. The CDR3 consists of 15 residues. The V end was cut by 4 bases, the J end by 3 bases, with 17 bases between. The CDR3 spells CASSPSPGDYYEQYF. CDR3 coding DNA: TGCGCCAGCAGCCCCAGCCCAGGGGACTACTACGAGCAGTACTTC.

CDR3 amino acids: CASRTGAYIGNTIYF. For the CDR3, the DNA is TGTGCCAGTAGGACAGGAGCCTATATTGGAAACACCATATATTTT. This sequence joins TRBV19 and TRBJ1-3, with D tentatively TRBD1 (6 bases). CDR1 and CDR2 (germline): LNHDA, SQIVND (reference sequence). This CDR3 region has 15 residues. Between the trimmed V and J ends, which lost 6 bases and 3 bases, there was a span of 15 bases.

The genes are TRBV5-1 and TRBJ2-1; D remains ambiguous. V was cut by 0 bases and J by 8 bases, with 6 bases left in between. The CDR3 extends over 12 amino acids. CDR1 is SGHRS, CDR2 YFSETQ, per germline. CDR3 sequence reads: CASSLVSYEQFF. CDR3 DNA: TGCGCCAGCAGCTTGGTCTCTTATGAGCAGTTCTTC. The full variable domain, rest sourced from reference TRBV5-1 and TRBJ2-1, is KAGVTQTPRYLIKTRGQQVTLSCSPISGHRSVSWYQQTPGQGLQFLFEYFSETQRNKGNFPGRFSGRQFSNSRSEMNVSTLELGDSALYLCASSLVSYEQFFGPGTRLTVL.

This clone occurred once. The chain has TRBV7-9 and TRBJ2-3, with D hard to call. The CDR3 consists of 17 residues. V lost 2 bases, J lost 1 base, and 16 bases lay in between. CDR1 is SEHNR and CDR2 is FQNEAQ in the germline V gene (reference sequence). Here the CDR3 reads CASSLRLIHLGTDTQYF. In DNA, the CDR3 is TGTGCCAGCAGCTTACGCCTTATACACCTAGGCACAGATACGCAGTATTTT. The full variable domain, completed using reference TRBV7-9 and TRBJ2-3, is DTGVSQNPRHKITKRGQNVTFRCDPISEHNRLYWYRQTLGQGPEFLTYFQNEAQLEKSRLLSDRFSAERPKGSFSTLEIQRTEQGDSAMYLCASSLRLIHLGTDTQYFGPGTRLTVL.

This chain joins TRBV6-1 and TRBJ1-3; tentatively, D is TRBD1 (5 bases). With 0 bases removed from V and 0 bases from J, the gap between germline ends came to 9 bases. Germline V lookup: CDR1 MNHNS, CDR2 SASEGT. The CDR3 length is 16 residues. In DNA, the CDR3 is TGTGCCAGCAGTGAAGCTGGGGGGATCTCTGGAAACACCATATATTTT. Protein sequence: CASSEAGGISGNTIYF.

The chain is built from TRBV27 and TRBJ1-1, with D hard to call. V was pared by 6 bases and J by 5 bases, with 10 bases between. Germline V lookup: CDR1 MNHEY, CDR2 SMNVEV (reference sequence). The CDR3 consists of 12 residues. The CDR3 region is CASRSTWTEAFF. CDR3 in DNA: TGTGCCAGCAGAAGTACTTGGACTGAAGCTTTCTTT.

The J gene is TRBJ1-2, the V gene TRBV19; 10 positions match TRBD1. The V and J ends lost 6 bases and 7 bases, in that order; junction bases with no gene match: 2. The CDR3 extends over 12 amino acids. Looked up from germline, CDR1 is LNHDA and CDR2 is SQIVND (reference sequence). CDR3 in amino acids: CASRTGGLGYTF. CDR3 nucleotide sequence: TGTGCCAGTAGGACAGGGGGCCTTGGCTACACCTTC.

J is TRBJ1-5 and V is TRBV27, with 7 bases fitting TRBD1. Germline V lookup: CDR1 MNHEY, CDR2 SMNVEV (reference sequence). This CDR3 region has 15 residues. The J segment lost 5 bases and the V segment lost 4 bases, leaving 8 bases of the junction unmatched. The CDR3, as DNA: TGTGCCAGCAGTTCGCTGGACAGGATTCATCAGCCCCAGCATTTT. Translated: CASSSLDRIHQPQHF.

The genes are TRBV11-2 and TRBJ2-7; no firm D call. Germline V CDR1 and CDR2: SGHAT, FQNNGV. V lost 1 base and J 4 bases, leaving 11 bases between the germline ends. The CDR3 runs to 14 residues. DNA of the CDR3: TGTGCCAGCAGCTTAGGGCCTAGTAGGTACGAGCAGTACTTC. Its protein product is CASSLGPSRYEQYF.

The rearrangement links TRBV29-1 to TRBJ1-2; TRBD1 might be the D (6 bases). Germline CDR1 and CDR2: SQVTM and ANQGSEA. This CDR3 has 12 amino acids. V shed 6 bases and J shed 0 bases, with 8 bases lying between them. CDR3 coding DNA: TGCAGCGTAGGGACAACTAACTATGGCTACACCTTC. Encoded protein: CSVGTTNYGYTF.

This clone was observed a few times. The chain is built from TRBV19 and TRBJ1-6, with 9 bases aligning to TRBD1. The CDR3 consists of 17 residues. V shed 5 bases, J shed 8 bases, and the junction held 13 bases outside the gene matches. Germline lookup yields CDR1 LNHDA and CDR2 SQIVND (reference sequence). The CDR3 DNA is TGTGCCAGTAGTCCGTACAGGGGGCGGAGTATTGATTCACCCCTCCACTTT. It yields the protein CASSPYRGRSIDSPLHF.

CDR3: CASSQAGGRELFF. CDR3 DNA: TGTGCCAGCAGCCAGGCAGGGGGCCGCGAGCTGTTTTTT. The chain combines TRBV3-1 (or the pseudogene TRBV3-2) with TRBJ2-2; TRBD1 matches 8 bases. Germline values: CDR1 LGHDT, CDR2 YNNKEL (reference sequence). V shed 3 bases and J 11 bases; nucleotides not matched to a gene: 5. This CDR3 is 13 amino acids long.

The chain joins TRBV7-2 to TRBJ1-4; D gene uncertain. The CDR3 runs 15 residues. Germline CDR1 SGHTA, CDR2 FQGNSA. Trimming cost V 1 base and J 4 bases, with 10 bases left between them. The CDR3 protein is CASSLVLRGNEKLFF. The CDR3 nucleotides are TGTGCCAGCAGCTTAGTGTTACGGGGTAATGAAAAACTGTTTTTT. Full variable domain (remainder filled in from reference TRBV7-2 and TRBJ1-4): GAGVSQSPSNKVTEKGKDVELRCDPISGHTALYWYRQSLGQGLEFLIYFQGNSAPDKSGLPSDRFSAERTGGSVSTLTIQRTQQEDSAVYLCASSLVLRGNEKLFFGSGTQLSVL.

The chain uses TRBV15 and TRBJ1-5; maybe TRBD1 (5 bases). The CDR3 has 20 amino acids. V lost 4 bases, J lost 6 bases, and 31 bases lay in between. The V gene's germline CDR1 is LNHNV and CDR2 YYDKDF (reference sequence). The CDR3, as DNA: TGTGCCACCAGCACAGAGACAGTATTGGTAGGGGAGGGCCGATTTCAGCCCCAGCATTTT. This translates into CATSTETVLVGEGRFQPQHF.

The chain joins TRBV24-1 to TRBJ2-3; TRBD1 agrees at 7 bases. This CDR3 has 13 amino acids. Germline CDR1 is KGHDR and CDR2 is SFDVKD. Trimming cost V 7 bases and J 6 bases; bases outside gene matches: 6. In DNA form, the CDR3 reads TGTGCCACCAGGGAGACAGGGAGTGATACGCAGTATTTT. Its translation: CATRETGSDTQYF.

The rearrangement uses TRBV18 and TRBJ2-2; a possible D gene is TRBD2 (6 bases). CDR1 is KGHSH and CDR2 is LQKENI in the germline V gene. CDR3 size: 14 residues. Trimming cost V 6 bases and J 3 bases, with 11 bases left between them. The chain's CDR3 is CASSGTSDTGELFF. The CDR3 coding sequence is TGTGCCAGCTCCGGGACTTCGGACACCGGGGAGCTGTTTTTT.

The chain couples TRBV24-1 to TRBJ2-2; maybe TRBD2 (6 bases). Germline V gives CDR1 KGHDR, CDR2 SFDVKD. With 6 bases removed from V and 2 bases from J, the gap between germline ends came to 12 bases. This CDR3 has 15 amino acids. CDR3 in amino acids: CATSPSGFNTGELFF. The CDR3 DNA is TGTGCCACCAGTCCCAGCGGGTTTAACACCGGGGAGCTGTTTTTT.

The chain employs TRBV25-1 and TRBJ2-2; D ambiguous. The length of the CDR3 is 14 residues. Per germline, CDR1 MGHDK and CDR2 SYGVNS. Trimming took 4 bases from V and 3 from J, leaving 9 bases between them. DNA of the CDR3: TGTGCCAGCAGTGTACAGTGGGACACCGGGGAGCTGTTTTTT. Amino acids: CASSVQWDTGELFF.

The rearrangement uses TRBV10-2 and TRBJ2-5; D unclear. CDR3 length: 12 amino acids. Germline CDR1 WSHSY, CDR2 SAAADI. The ends were cut back, 6 bases at V and 3 bases at J, with 8 bases in the middle. The CDR3 DNA follows: TGCGCCAGCAGGGCGGAAAAAGAGACCCAGTACTTC. This sequence encodes CASRAEKETQYF.

This chain connects TRBV29-1 to TRBJ1-2; no reliable D call. The ends were cut back, 5 bases at V and 4 bases at J, with 17 bases in the middle. The CDR3 contains 14 residues. The germline CDR1 and CDR2 sequences are SQVTM and ANQGSEA. CDR3 DNA: TGCAGCGTTCTGATTGCGTCCGCGAGCTATGGCTACACCTTC. This gives the protein CSVLIASASYGYTF. Using reference TRBV29-1 and TRBJ1-2 for the parts outside the CDR3, the full variable domain is SAVISQKPSRDICQRGTSLTIQCQVDSQVTMMFWYRQQPGQSLTLIATANQGSEATYESGFVIDKFPISRPNLTFSTLTVSNMSPEDSSIYLCSVLIASASYGYTFGSGTRLTVV.

The rearrangement links TRBV24-1 to TRBJ2-1; perhaps TRBD2 as D (6 bases). The CDR3 is made up of 15 amino acids. Trimming removed 4 bases at V and 2 bases at J, with 11 bases between. CDR1 is KGHDR, CDR2 SFDVKD, per germline. In DNA, the CDR3 is TGTGCCACCAGTGAGGGGGTAGCGGCCTACAATGAGCAGTTCTTC. Residues: CATSEGVAAYNEQFF.

This clone came up once. The chain is built from TRBV25-1 and TRBJ2-1; D perhaps matches TRBD1 (6 bases). V was trimmed by 4 bases and J by 6 bases, leaving 13 bases between them. CDR3 length: 14 residues. Germline values: CDR1 MGHDK, CDR2 SYGVNS. The CDR3 region has the DNA TGTGCCAGCAGTGCGACAGGTCCCCCCAATGAGCAGTTCTTC. Its protein is CASSATGPPNEQFF.

In its sample, this clone was seen once. The chain links TRBV19 to TRBJ2-3; D ambiguous. CDR1 and CDR2 (germline): LNHDA, SQIVND (reference sequence). The CDR3 runs 14 residues. Trimming shortened V by 0 bases and J by 5 bases, and 9 bases separated the two germline ends. The CDR3 nucleotides read TGTGCCAGTAGTATAGACACGATGAGAGATACGCAGTATTTT. This codes for CASSIDTMRDTQYF. Variable domain in full (rest from reference TRBV19 and TRBJ2-3): DGGITQSPKYLFRKEGQNVTLSCEQNLNHDAMYWYRQDPGQGLRLIYYSQIVNDFQKGDIAEGYSVSREKKESFPLTVTSAQKNPTAFYLCASSIDTMRDTQYFGPGTRLTVL.